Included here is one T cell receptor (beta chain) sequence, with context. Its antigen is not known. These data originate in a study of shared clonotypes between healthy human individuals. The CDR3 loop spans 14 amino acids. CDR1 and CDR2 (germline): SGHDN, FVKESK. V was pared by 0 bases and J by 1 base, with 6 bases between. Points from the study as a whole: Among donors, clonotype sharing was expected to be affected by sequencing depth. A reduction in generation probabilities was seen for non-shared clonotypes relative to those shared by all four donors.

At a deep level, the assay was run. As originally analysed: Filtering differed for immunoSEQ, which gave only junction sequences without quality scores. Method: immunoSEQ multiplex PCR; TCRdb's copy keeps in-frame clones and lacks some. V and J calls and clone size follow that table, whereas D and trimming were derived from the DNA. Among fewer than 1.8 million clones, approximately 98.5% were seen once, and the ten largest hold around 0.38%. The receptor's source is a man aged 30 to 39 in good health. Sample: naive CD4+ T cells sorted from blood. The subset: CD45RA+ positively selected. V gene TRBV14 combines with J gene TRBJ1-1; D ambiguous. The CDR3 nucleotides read TGTGCCAGCAGCCAAGAAACCACGAACACTGAAGCTTTCTTT. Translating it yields CASSQETTNTEAFF.